The sequence of this T cell receptor beta chain was determined in a study of cytomegalovirus exposure and HLA in healthy donors. Regarding the study as a whole: HLA alleles were associated with some 17,000 TCR beta sequences in a later analysis at 0.05 false discovery rate. The study put 150 or so TCR beta chains on its list as cytomegalovirus-associated. Later analysis revealed greater clonal expansion in HLA-associated TCR beta chains than in equally common others. According to a later analysis, most TCR beta chains associated with CMV appeared HLA-restricted.

This CDR3 has 14 amino acids. The V and J ends lost 7 bases and 5 bases respectively, with 14 bases between them. CDR1 and CDR2 from the germline V gene are MNHEY and SMNVEV (reference sequence). Concerning this clone itself: What it binds is unknown.

PCR used 60 Vbeta primers and 13 Jbeta primers. Only in-frame clones appear in the TCRdb table, and some are missing; sequencing was by immunoSEQ multiplex PCR. The data contain about 130,000 clones, approximately 85% of them singletons. The sequencing input was PBMCs. The rearrangement links TRBV27 to TRBJ2-2; D possibly corresponds to TRBD1 (6 bases). This TCR came from a woman in her twenties or thirties in good health and CMV-seropositive. The CDR3 DNA sequence: TGTGCCAGCATCGGACAGCTGGAGACCGGGGAGCTGTTTTTT. This codes for CASIGQLETGELFF.